This TCR beta chain was captured by sequencing in a study of cytomegalovirus exposure and HLA in healthy donors. About the research overall: Among the 398 genotyped donors, less than 85% were placed in the Caucasian-associated ancestry cluster. General study findings and limits: Later analysis associated a missense DCLRE1C variant with TCR beta V- and J-gene trimming.

The PCR had 60 Vbeta and 13 Jbeta primers. The method was immunoSEQ multiplex PCR; TCRdb's version includes in-frame clones alone and lacks a portion of them. This table has about 180,000 clones, approximately 80% appearing once. Notes on this clone: Its antigen is still unknown.

V gave up 7 bases and J gave up 0 bases, with 9 bases separating them. The CDR3 totals 14 residues. The germline V gene has CDR1 LNHDA and CDR2 SQIVND (reference sequence). Material: PBMCs. J is TRBJ2-2 and V is TRBV19; the D gene is possibly TRBD1 (5 bases). This clonotype was sampled from a woman aged 45-65 years in good health and CMV-seronegative. For the CDR3, the DNA is TGTGCCAGTAATCAGGGCCCGAACACCGGGGAGCTGTTTTTT. This encodes CASNQGPNTGELFF. The variable domain in full, with the rest retrieved from reference TRBV19 and TRBJ2-2, is DGGITQSPKYLFRKEGQNVTLSCEQNLNHDAMYWYRQDPGQGLRLIYYSQIVNDFQKGDIAEGYSVSREKKESFPLTVTSAQKNPTAFYLCASNQGPNTGELFFGEGSRLTVL.